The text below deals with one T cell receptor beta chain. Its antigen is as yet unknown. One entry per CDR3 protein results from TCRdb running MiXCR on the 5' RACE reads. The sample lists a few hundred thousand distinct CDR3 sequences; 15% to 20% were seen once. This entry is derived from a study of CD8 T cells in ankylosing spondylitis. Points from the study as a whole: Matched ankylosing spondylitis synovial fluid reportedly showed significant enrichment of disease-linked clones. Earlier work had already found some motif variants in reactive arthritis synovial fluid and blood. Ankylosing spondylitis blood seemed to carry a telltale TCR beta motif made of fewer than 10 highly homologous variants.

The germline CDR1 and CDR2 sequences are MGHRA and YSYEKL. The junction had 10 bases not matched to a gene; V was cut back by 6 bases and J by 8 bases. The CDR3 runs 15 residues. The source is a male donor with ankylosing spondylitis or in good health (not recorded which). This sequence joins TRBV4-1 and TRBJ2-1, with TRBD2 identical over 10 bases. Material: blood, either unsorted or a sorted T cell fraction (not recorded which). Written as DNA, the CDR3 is TGCGCCAGCAGGCAGGGGCTAGCGGGAGCCTATGAGCAGTTCTTC. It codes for CASRQGLAGAYEQFF.